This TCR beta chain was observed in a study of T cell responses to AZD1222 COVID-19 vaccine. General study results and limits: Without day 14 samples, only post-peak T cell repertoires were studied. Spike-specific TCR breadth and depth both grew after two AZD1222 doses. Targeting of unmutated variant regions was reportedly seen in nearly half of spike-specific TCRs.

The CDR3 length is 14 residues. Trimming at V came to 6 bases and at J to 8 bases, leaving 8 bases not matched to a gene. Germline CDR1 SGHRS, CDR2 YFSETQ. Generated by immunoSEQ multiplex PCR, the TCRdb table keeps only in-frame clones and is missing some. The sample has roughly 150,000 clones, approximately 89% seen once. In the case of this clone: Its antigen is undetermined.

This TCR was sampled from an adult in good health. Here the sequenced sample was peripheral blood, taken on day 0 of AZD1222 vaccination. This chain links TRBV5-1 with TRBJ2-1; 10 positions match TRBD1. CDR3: CASTEGQGGHEQFF. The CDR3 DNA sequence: TGCGCCAGCACCGAAGGACAGGGGGGCCATGAGCAGTTCTTC. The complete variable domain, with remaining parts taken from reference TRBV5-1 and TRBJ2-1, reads KAGVTQTPRYLIKTRGQQVTLSCSPISGHRSVSWYQQTPGQGLQFLFEYFSETQRNKGNFPGRFSGRQFSNSRSEMNVSTLELGDSALYLCASTEGQGGHEQFFGPGTRLTVL.